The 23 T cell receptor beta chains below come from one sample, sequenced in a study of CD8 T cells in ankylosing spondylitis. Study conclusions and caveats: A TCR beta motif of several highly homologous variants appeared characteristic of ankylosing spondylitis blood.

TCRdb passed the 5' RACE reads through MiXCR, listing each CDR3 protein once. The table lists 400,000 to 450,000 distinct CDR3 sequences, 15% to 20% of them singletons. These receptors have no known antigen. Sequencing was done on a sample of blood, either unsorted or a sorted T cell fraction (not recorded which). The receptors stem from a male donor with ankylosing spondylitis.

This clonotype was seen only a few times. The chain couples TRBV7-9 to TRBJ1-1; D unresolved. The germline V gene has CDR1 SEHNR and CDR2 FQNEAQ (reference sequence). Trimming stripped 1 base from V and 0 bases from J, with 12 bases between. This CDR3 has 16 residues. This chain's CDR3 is CASSLGLGYMNTEAFF. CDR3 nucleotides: TGTGCCAGCAGCTTAGGTTTGGGGTACATGAACACTGAAGCTTTCTTT.

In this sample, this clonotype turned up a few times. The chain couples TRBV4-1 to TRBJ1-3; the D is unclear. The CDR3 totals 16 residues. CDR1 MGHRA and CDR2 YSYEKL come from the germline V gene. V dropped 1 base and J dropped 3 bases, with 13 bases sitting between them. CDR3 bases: TGCGCCAGCAGCCAAGTCGAGGGTTCGGGTGGAAACACCATATATTTT. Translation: CASSQVEGSGGNTIYF.

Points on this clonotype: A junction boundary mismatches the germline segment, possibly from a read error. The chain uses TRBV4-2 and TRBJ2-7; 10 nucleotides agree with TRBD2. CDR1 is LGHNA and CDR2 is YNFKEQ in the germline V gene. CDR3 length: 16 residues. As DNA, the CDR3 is TGTGCCAGCGGCCAAGAGGGAATAGCGGGAGGCTACGAGCAGTACTTC. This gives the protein CASGQEGIAGGYEQYF.

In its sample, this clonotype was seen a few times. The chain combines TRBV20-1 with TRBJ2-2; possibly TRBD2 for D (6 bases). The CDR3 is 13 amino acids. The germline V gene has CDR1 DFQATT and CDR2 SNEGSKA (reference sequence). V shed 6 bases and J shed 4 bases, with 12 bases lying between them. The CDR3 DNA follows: TGCAGTGCGGGGAGGAGTTCCACCGGGGAGCTGTTTTTT. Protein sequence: CSAGRSSTGELFF.

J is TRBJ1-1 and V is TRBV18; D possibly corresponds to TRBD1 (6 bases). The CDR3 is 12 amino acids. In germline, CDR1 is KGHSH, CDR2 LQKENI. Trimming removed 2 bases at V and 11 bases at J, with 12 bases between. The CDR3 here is CASSPSGGQAFF. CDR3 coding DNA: TGTGCCAGCTCACCATCGGGGGGGCAGGCTTTCTTT. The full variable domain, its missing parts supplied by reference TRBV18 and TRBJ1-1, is NAGVMQNPRHLVRRRGQEARLRCSPMKGHSHVYWYRQLPEEGLKFMVYLQKENIIDESGMPKERFSAEFPKEGPSILRIQQVVRGDSAAYFCASSPSGGQAFFGQGTRLTVV.

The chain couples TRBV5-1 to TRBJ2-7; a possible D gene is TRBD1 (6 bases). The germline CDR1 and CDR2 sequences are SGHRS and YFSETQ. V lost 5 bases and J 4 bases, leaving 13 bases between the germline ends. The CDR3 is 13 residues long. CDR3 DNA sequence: TGCGCCAGCAGTAAGGACAGCCTGTACGAGCAGTACTTC. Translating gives CASSKDSLYEQYF.

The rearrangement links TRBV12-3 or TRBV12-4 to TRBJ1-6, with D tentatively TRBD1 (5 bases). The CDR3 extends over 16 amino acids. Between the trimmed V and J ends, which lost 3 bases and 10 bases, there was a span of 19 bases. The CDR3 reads CASSFGGGGGGSPLHF. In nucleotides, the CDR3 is TGTGCCAGCAGTTTTGGAGGTGGGGGGGGAGGGTCACCCCTCCACTTT.

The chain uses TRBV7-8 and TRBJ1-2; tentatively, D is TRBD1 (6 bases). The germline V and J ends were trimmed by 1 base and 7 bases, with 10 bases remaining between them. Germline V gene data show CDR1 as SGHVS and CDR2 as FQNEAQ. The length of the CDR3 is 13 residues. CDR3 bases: TGTGCCAGCAGCTTAGAACAGGGCGGTGGCTACACCTTC. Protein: CASSLEQGGGYTF.

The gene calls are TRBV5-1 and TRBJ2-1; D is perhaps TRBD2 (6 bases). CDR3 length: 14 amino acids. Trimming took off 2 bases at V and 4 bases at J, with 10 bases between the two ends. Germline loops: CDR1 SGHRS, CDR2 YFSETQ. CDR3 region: CASSLGGIYNEQFF. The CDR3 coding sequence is TGCGCCAGCAGCTTAGGCGGGATATACAATGAGCAGTTCTTC.

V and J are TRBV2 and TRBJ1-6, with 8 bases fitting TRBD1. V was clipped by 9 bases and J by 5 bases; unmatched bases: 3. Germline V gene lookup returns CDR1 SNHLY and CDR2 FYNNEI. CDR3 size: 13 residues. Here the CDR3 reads CARTGENNSPLHF. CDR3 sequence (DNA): TGTGCCAGGACAGGGGAAAATAATTCACCCCTCCACTTT.

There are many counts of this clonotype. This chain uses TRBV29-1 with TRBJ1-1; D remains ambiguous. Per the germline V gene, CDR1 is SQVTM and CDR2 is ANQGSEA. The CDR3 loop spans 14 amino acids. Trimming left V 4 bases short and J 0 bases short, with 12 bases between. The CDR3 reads CSVVKGAVNTEAFF. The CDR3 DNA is TGCAGCGTTGTAAAGGGAGCGGTGAACACTGAAGCTTTCTTT.

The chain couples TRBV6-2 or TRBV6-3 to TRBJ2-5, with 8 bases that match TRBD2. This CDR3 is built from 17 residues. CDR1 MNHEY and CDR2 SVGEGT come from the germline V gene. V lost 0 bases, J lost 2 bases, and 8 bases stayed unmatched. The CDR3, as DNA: TGTGCCAGCAGTTACTCGTTTTCTAGCGGGTCACAAGAGACCCAGTACTTC. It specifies CASSYSFSSGSQETQYF.

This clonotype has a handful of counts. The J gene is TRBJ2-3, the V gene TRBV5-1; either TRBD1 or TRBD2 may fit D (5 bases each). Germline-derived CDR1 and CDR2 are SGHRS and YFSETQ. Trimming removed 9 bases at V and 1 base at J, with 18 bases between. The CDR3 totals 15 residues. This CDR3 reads CATSTGGRGTDTQYF. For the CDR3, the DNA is TGCGCCACGTCTACAGGAGGCCGGGGCACAGATACGCAGTATTTT.

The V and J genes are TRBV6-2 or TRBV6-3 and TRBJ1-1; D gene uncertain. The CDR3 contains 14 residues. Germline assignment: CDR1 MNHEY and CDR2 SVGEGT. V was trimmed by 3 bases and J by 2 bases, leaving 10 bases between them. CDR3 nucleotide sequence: TGTGCCAGCAGTTATGGGCAGACTAACACTGAAGCTTTCTTT. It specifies CASSYGQTNTEAFF.

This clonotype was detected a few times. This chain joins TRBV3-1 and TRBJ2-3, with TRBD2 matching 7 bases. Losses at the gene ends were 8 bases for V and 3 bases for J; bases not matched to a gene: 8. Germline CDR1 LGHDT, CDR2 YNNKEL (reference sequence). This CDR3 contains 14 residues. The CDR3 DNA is TGTGCCAGCGGGCGATCGGGGGGAACAGATACGCAGTATTTT. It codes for CASGRSGGTDTQYF.

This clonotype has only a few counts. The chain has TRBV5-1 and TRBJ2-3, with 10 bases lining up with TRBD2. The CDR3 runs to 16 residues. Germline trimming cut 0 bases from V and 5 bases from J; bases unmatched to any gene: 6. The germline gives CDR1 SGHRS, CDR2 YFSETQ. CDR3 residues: CASSLGLAGILDTQYF. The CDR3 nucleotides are TGCGCCAGCAGCTTGGGACTAGCGGGCATTCTAGATACGCAGTATTTT.

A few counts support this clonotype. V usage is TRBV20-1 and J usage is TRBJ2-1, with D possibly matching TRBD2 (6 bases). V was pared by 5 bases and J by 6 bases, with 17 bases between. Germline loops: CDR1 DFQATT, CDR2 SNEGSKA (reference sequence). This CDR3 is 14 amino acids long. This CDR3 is CSARDSKAINEQFF. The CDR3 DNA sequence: TGCAGTGCTCGGGACTCCAAAGCGATCAATGAGCAGTTCTTC.

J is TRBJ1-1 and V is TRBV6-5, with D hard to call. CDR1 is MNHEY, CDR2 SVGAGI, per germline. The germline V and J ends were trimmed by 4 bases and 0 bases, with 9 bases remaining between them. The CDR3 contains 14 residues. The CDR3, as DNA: TGTGCCAGCAGTTCAAACTCTCTGAACACTGAAGCTTTCTTT. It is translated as CASSSNSLNTEAFF.

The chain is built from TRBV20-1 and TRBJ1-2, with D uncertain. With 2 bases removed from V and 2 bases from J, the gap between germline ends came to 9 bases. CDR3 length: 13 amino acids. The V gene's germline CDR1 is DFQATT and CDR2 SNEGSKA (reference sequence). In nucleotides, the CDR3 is TGCAGTGCTAGACAGTTGACAAACTATGGCTACACCTTC. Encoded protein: CSARQLTNYGYTF.

The CDR3 nucleotides read TGTGCCAGCAGTCCAACAGGGGGCTCCGTGGCAGGGGAGACCCAGTACTTC. Amino acid sequence: CASSPTGGSVAGETQYF. The chain links TRBV7-6 to TRBJ2-5, with 9 bases that match TRBD1. Germline V CDR1 and CDR2: SGHVS, FNYEAQ. This CDR3 has 17 residues. Trimming cost V 6 bases and J 5 bases; bases outside gene matches: 16.

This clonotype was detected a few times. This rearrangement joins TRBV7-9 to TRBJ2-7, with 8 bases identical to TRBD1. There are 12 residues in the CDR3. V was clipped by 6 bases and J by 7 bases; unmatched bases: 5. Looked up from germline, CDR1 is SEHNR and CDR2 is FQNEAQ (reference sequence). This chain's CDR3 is CASRHGQGEQYF. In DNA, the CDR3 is TGTGCCAGCAGACACGGACAGGGAGAGCAGTACTTC.

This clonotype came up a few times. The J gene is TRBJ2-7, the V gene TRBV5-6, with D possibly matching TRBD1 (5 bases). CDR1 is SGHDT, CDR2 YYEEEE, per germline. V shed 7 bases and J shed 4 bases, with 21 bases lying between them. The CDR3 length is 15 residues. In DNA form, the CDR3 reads TGTGCCAGCTCCCCCTGGCAGGGAATCGGGTACGAGCAGTACTTC. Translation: CASSPWQGIGYEQYF. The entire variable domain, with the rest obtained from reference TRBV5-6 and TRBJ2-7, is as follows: DAGVTQSPTHLIKTRGQQVTLRCSPKSGHDTVSWYQQALGQGPQFIFQYYEEEERQRGNFPDRFSGHQFPNYSSELNVNALLLGDSALYLCASSPWQGIGYEQYFGPGTRLTVT.

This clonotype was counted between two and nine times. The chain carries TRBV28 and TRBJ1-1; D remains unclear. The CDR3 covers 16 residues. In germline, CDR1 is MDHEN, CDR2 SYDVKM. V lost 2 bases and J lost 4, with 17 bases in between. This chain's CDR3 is CASSLINRYVVTEAFF. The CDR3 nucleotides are TGTGCCAGCAGTTTAATTAATAGGTACGTTGTCACTGAAGCTTTCTTT. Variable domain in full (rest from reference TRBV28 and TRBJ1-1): DVKVTQSSRYLVKRTGEKVFLECVQDMDHENMFWYRQDPGLGLRLIYFSYDVKMKEKGDIPEGYSVSREKKERFSLILESASTNQTSMYLCASSLINRYVVTEAFFGQGTRLTVV.